The 18 T cell receptor beta chains in this list originate from one sample, sequenced in a study of blood T cell repertoires in COVID-19. Clones were sequenced by immunoSEQ multiplex PCR, and TCRdb holds only the in-frame ones, with some missing. This table holds 250,000 or so clones, roughly 86% found once. The sample taken for sequencing was PBMCs or T cells enriched from blood (not recorded which). These receptors were taken from a woman younger than 35 who had recovered from COVID-19.

This rearrangement joins TRBV5-1 to TRBJ2-5, with TRBD2 identical over 8 bases. The CDR3 consists of 15 residues. V lost 4 bases, J lost 4 bases, and 9 bases stayed unmatched. CDR1 is SGHRS, CDR2 YFSETQ, per germline. CDR3: CASSLEAGGSETQYF. As DNA, the CDR3 is TGCGCCAGCAGCCTGGAGGCGGGGGGCTCAGAGACCCAGTACTTC.

This chain connects TRBV29-1 to TRBJ2-1, with 7 bases aligning to TRBD1. With V trimmed by 4 bases and J by 7 bases, 7 bases remained unmatched. Germline V gene data show CDR1 as SQVTM and CDR2 as ANQGSEA. This CDR3 comprises 13 residues. CDR3 in amino acids: CSVAQGNSNEQFF. The CDR3 DNA follows: TGCAGCGTTGCACAGGGGAATAGTAATGAGCAGTTCTTC.

This chain joins TRBV7-2 and TRBJ1-4; D is unresolved. The V end lost 0 bases, the J end lost 4 bases, and 9 bases lay between the germline ends. Germline assignment: CDR1 SGHTA and CDR2 FQGNSA. The CDR3 has 15 residues. CDR3 sequence reads: CASSLAGGFNEKLFF. The CDR3 nucleotides read TGTGCCAGCAGCTTAGCGGGCGGGTTTAATGAAAAACTGTTTTTT.

The chain recombines TRBV7-9 with TRBJ1-1; no reliable D call. The germline gives CDR1 SEHNR, CDR2 FQNEAQ (reference sequence). Trimming pared 2 bases from V and 5 bases from J, leaving 6 bases between. This CDR3 contains 12 residues. In DNA form, the CDR3 reads TGTGCCAGCAGCTTAACCGGTACTGAAGCTTTCTTT. Its protein product is CASSLTGTEAFF.

This clone turned up a few times. The CDR3 loop reads CACSRGRSYNSPLHF. Here the CDR3 DNA reads TGTGCCTGCTCGAGGGGGAGATCCTATAATTCACCCCTCCACTTT. The V and J genes are TRBV30 and TRBJ1-6; tentatively, D is TRBD1 (6 bases). The germline gives CDR1 GTSNPN, CDR2 SVGIG (reference sequence). Trimming stripped 6 bases from V and 1 base from J, with 13 bases between. CDR3 size: 15 residues.

This rearrangement joins TRBV27 to TRBJ1-3; unclear D gene. Germline V lookup: CDR1 MNHEY, CDR2 SMNVEV (reference sequence). Trimming removed 2 bases from V and 0 bases from J, with 8 bases in between. The CDR3 has 15 amino acids. CDR3 nucleotide sequence: TGTGCCAGCAGTTTAAACAGTTTCTCTGGAAACACCATATATTTT. This sequence encodes CASSLNSFSGNTIYF.

The chain couples TRBV19 to TRBJ1-2, with 7 bases lining up with TRBD1. CDR1 LNHDA and CDR2 SQIVND come from the germline V gene (reference sequence). The V gene end was trimmed by 4 bases and the J gene end by 4 bases; junction bases not matched to a gene: 6. The CDR3 loop spans 14 amino acids. The CDR3 DNA reads TGTGCCAGTAGTACCTCGGGACAGCTCTATGGCTACACCTTC. Encoded protein: CASSTSGQLYGYTF.

This chain joins TRBV27 and TRBJ2-7, with 8 bases aligning to TRBD1. Germline V gene lookup returns CDR1 MNHEY and CDR2 SMNVEV (reference sequence). The CDR3 runs to 14 residues. V lost 5 bases and J lost 2; bases outside the gene matches: 5. The CDR3 spells CASSARGPTYEQYF. CDR3 sequence (DNA): TGTGCCAGCAGTGCCAGGGGGCCAACCTACGAGCAGTACTTC.

The genes are TRBV11-2 and TRBJ2-5; 8 bases align to TRBD1. From germline, CDR1 is SGHAT and CDR2 FQNNGV. V trimming: 5 bases; J trimming: 5 bases; junction bases outside the gene matches: 7. This CDR3 is 14 amino acids long. CDR3 nucleotide sequence: TGTGCCAGCAGCCCGGACAGGGCGGGGGAGACCCAGTACTTC. Amino acids: CASSPDRAGETQYF.

This clone was recorded only once. This sequence joins TRBV12-1 and TRBJ1-5; TRBD1, the table's D call, lacks a check against the DNA. TRBV12-1 is recorded as a pseudogene. CDR3 size: 16 residues. The CDR3 region has the DNA TGTGCCAGCAGTTCGACAGGGGGGCATGGCAATCAGCCCCAGCATTTT. This codes for CASSSTGGHGNQPQHF.

CDR3 coding DNA: TGTGCCAGTAGAGGAGTTGATGATGAGCAGTTCTTC. Protein product: CASRGVDDEQFF. This sequence joins TRBV19 and TRBJ2-1; D gene uncertain. This CDR3 has 12 residues. From germline, CDR1 is LNHDA and CDR2 SQIVND (reference sequence). Trimming shortened V by 6 bases and J by 8 bases, and 11 bases separated the two germline ends.

This sequence joins TRBV3-1 (or the pseudogene TRBV3-2) and TRBJ2-2, with a possible D match to TRBD1 (7 bases). Germline lookup yields CDR1 LGHDT and CDR2 YNNKEL (reference sequence). Trimming pared 1 base from V and 2 bases from J, leaving 14 bases between. There are 17 residues in the CDR3. The CDR3 spells CASSQVGGTANTGELFF. Written as DNA, the CDR3 is TGTGCCAGCAGCCAAGTGGGCGGGACAGCTAACACCGGGGAGCTGTTTTTT.

V gene TRBV4-1 combines with J gene TRBJ2-7; 9 positions match TRBD1. Germline CDR1 reads MGHRA; CDR2 reads YSYEKL. V shed 4 bases and J 0 bases; nucleotides not matched to a gene: 7. The CDR3 spans 16 residues. DNA of the CDR3: TGCGCCAGCAGCCTTGGGGGGACAGGGAGCTCCTACGAGCAGTACTTC. Translating gives CASSLGGTGSSYEQYF.

The V and J genes are TRBV27 and TRBJ2-1; 10 positions agree with TRBD2. Per the germline V gene, CDR1 is MNHEY and CDR2 is SMNVEV (reference sequence). The CDR3 has 12 residues. After removal of 6 bases from V and 14 bases from J, the junction contained 7 bases not matched to a gene. CDR3 DNA: TGTGCCAGCAGATCTAGCGGGAGACGGGAGTTCTTC. This encodes CASRSSGRREFF.

The rearrangement uses TRBV10-3 and TRBJ2-2, with a weak D call TRBD2 (6 bases). The CDR3 has 13 residues. Germline lookup yields CDR1 ENHRY and CDR2 SYGVKD. V was pared by 6 bases and J by 1 base, with 6 bases between. CDR3 amino acids: CAIRGGNTGELFF. The CDR3 bases are TGTGCCATCAGGGGGGGGAACACCGGGGAGCTGTTTTTT.

The chain employs TRBV29-1 and TRBJ2-3, with 12 bases identical to TRBD2. Germline V gene lookup returns CDR1 SQVTM and CDR2 ANQGSEA. The CDR3 length is 15 residues. Trimming at V came to 6 bases and at J to 2 bases, leaving 6 bases not matched to a gene. The CDR3 DNA is TGCAGCGTGGCGACTAGCGGGGGTCTCACAGATACGCAGTATTTT. Protein product: CSVATSGGLTDTQYF.

V usage is TRBV3-1 (or the pseudogene TRBV3-2) and J usage is TRBJ1-1, with D unclear. The CDR3 contains 18 residues. V lost 4 bases, J lost 5 bases, and 26 bases lay in between. From germline, CDR1 is LGHDT and CDR2 YNNKEL (reference sequence). The CDR3 nucleotides read TGTGCCAGCAGCCCTCACCGATCCGAATGGCTTAAGAGGACTGAAGCTTTCTTT. This translates into CASSPHRSEWLKRTEAFF.

The chain has TRBV28 and TRBJ1-6; D might be TRBD1 (5 bases). Trimming shortened V by 3 bases and J by 10 bases, and 13 bases separated the two germline ends. The CDR3 length is 14 residues. Germline V gene data show CDR1 as MDHEN and CDR2 as SYDVKM. This chain's CDR3 is CASSFEGVGSPLHF. As DNA, the CDR3 is TGTGCCAGCAGTTTCGAAGGGGTTGGGTCACCCCTCCACTTT.